The present entry profiles one TCR beta chain with its context. The data are from a study of regulatory T cells in long-lasting Graves disease. The CDR3 has 13 amino acids. Trimming removed 5 bases from V and 7 bases from J, with 11 bases in between. CDR1 SGHVS and CDR2 FNYEAQ come from the germline V gene. The time point denotes: persistent/refractory GD, antithyroid drugs over 5 years with positive TRAb. PBMC RNA served as the TCR library source. Combining iRepertoire HTBI primers with Arm-PCR of CDR3 regions, the authors built TCR beta libraries. MiXCR, applied by TCRdb to the multiplex PCR reads, yields one record per CDR3 protein. Of about 460,000 distinct CDR3 sequences listed, less than 25% are singletons.

The rearrangement links TRBV7-6 to TRBJ1-4, with a tentative D call TRBD1 (6 bases). The sequence derives from a female donor with Graves disease. The sequenced sample was peripheral blood mononuclear cells (PBMCs), obtained when the disease was refractory, from a patient treated with antithyroid drugs. The CDR3 reads CASSGGATEKLFF. DNA for the CDR3: TGTGCCAGCAGCGGGGGGGCCACTGAAAAACTGTTTTTT.